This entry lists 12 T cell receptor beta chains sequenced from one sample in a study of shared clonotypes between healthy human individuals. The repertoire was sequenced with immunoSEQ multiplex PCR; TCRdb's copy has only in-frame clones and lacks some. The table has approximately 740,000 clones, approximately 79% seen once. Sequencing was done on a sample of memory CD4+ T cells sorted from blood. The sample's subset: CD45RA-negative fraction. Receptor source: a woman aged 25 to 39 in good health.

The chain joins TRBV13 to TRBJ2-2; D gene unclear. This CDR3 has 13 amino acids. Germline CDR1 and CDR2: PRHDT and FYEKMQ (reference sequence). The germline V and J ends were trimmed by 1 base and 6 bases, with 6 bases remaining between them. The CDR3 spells CASSLERAGELFF. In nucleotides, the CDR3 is TGTGCCAGCAGCTTAGAACGGGCCGGGGAGCTGTTTTTT.

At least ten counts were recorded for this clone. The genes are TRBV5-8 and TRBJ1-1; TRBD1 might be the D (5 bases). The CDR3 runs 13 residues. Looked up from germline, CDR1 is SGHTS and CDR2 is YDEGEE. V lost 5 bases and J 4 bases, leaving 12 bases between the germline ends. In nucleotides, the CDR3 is TGTGCCAGCAGAAAGACAGTTTTCACTGAAGCTTTCTTT. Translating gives CASRKTVFTEAFF.

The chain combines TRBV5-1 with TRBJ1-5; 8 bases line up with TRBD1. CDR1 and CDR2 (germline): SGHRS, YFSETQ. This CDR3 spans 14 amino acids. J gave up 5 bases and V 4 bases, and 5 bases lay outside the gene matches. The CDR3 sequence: CASSTGQGDQPQHF. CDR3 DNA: TGCGCCAGCAGCACCGGACAGGGAGATCAGCCCCAGCATTTT.

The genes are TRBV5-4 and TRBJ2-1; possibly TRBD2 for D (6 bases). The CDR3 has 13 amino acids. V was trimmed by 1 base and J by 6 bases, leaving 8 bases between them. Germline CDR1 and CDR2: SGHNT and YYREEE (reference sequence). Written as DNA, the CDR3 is TGTGCCAGCAGCTTGAGGGGAGGCAATGAGCAGTTCTTC. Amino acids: CASSLRGGNEQFF.

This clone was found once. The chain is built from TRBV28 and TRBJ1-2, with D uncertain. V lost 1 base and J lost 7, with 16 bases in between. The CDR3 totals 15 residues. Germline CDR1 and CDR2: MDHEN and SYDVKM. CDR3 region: CASSLLVYKTRGYTF. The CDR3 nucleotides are TGTGCCAGCAGTTTATTGGTGTACAAGACGCGTGGCTACACCTTC.

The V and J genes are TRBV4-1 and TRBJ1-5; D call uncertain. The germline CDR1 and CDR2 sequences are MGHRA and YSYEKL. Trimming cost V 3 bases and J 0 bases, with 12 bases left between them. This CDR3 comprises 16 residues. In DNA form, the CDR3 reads TGCGCCAGCAGCCAGGATCAGGCATATAGCAATCAGCCCCAGCATTTT. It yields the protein CASSQDQAYSNQPQHF.

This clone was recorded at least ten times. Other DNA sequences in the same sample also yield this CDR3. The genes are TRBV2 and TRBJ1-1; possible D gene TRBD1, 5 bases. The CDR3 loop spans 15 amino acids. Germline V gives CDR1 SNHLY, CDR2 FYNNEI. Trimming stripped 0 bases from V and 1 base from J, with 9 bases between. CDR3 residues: CASSEAIGGNTEAFF. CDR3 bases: TGTGCCAGCAGTGAAGCGATTGGGGGGAACACTGAAGCTTTCTTT.

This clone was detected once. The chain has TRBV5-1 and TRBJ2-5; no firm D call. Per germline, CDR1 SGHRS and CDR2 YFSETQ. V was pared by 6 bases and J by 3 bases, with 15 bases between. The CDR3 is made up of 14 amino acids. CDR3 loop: CASNTGPPEETQYF. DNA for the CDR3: TGCGCCAGCAATACCGGGCCCCCGGAAGAGACCCAGTACTTC.

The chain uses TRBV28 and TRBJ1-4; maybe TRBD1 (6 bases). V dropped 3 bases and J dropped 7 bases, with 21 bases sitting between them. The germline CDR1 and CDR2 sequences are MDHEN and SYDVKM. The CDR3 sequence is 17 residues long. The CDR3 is CASSFVKTGHLGEKLFF. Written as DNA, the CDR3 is TGTGCCAGCAGTTTCGTGAAAACAGGGCATTTGGGTGAAAAACTGTTTTTT.

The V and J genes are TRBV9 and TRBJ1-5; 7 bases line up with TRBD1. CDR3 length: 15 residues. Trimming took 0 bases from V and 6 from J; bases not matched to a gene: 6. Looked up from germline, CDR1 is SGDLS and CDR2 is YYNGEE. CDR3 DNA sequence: TGTGCCAGCAGCGTAGGGGGACAGACCAGTCAGCCCCAGCATTTT. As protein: CASSVGGQTSQPQHF.

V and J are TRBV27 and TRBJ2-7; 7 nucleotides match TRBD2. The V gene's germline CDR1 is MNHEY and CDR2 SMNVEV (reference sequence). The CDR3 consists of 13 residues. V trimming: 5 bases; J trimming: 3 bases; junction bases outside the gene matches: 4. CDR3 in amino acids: CASSEGGGYEQYF. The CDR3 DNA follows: TGTGCCAGCAGTGAGGGCGGGGGCTACGAGCAGTACTTC.

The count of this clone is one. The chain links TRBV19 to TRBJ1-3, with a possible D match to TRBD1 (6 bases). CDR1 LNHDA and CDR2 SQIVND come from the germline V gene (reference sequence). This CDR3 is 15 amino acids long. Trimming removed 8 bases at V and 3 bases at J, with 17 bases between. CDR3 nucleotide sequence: TGTGCCAGTTTTCCCACAGGGCTCTTTGGAAACACCATATATTTT. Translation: CASFPTGLFGNTIYF.